The source of this T cell receptor (beta chain) is a study of blood T cell repertoires in COVID-19. The wider study: The origin of the acute and convalescent COVID-19 samples was the United States, Italy and Spain. Sources were T cells, B-cell-depleted T cells, or PBMCs; the material itself was cDNA or gDNA.

Under the authors' procedure: Reference gene primer amplification gave estimated nucleated cell counts. Sequenced by immunoSEQ multiplex PCR; TCRdb stores in-frame clones only, minus some. V and J calls and clone size follow that table, whereas D and trimming were derived from the DNA. The sample has 90,000 to 100,000 clones, 82% seen once. V dropped 5 bases and J dropped 0 bases, with 13 bases sitting between them. This CDR3 contains 16 residues. CDR1 is SEHNR, CDR2 FQNEAQ, per germline (reference sequence). This chain joins TRBV7-9 and TRBJ2-2; D gene unclear. The receptor was isolated from an older man with active or convalescent COVID-19. Source material: peripheral blood. The CDR3 coding sequence is TGTGCCAGCAGCCCCTCGAGTGTCGCGAACACCGGGGAGCTGTTTTTT. Amino acid sequence: CASSPSSVANTGELFF. Drawing the rest from reference TRBV7-9 and TRBJ2-2, the complete variable domain is DTGVSQNPRHKITKRGQNVTFRCDPISEHNRLYWYRQTLGQGPEFLTYFQNEAQLEKSRLLSDRFSAERPKGSFSTLEIQRTEQGDSAMYLCASSPSSVANTGELFFGEGSRLTVL.